Listed here are 14 T cell receptor beta chains from one sample, sequenced in a study of T cells in Graves' hyperthyroidism and ophthalmopathy. The source material, RNA transcripts, was used to amplify TCR beta CDR3 regions. A set of HTBI primers served as the primers for a first-round RT-PCR of the TCR CDR3. TCRdb reprocessed the multiplex PCR reads with MiXCR, giving one entry per CDR3 protein. The sample lists 650,000 to 700,000 distinct CDR3 sequences, about 18% seen once, with roughly a sixth in the top ten. Input material: blood. These receptors came from a man in his forties or fifties with Graves' hyperthyroidism.

V is TRBV6-1 and J is TRBJ2-1, with 10 positions matching TRBD2. V was clipped by 6 bases and J by 5 bases; unmatched bases: 10. This CDR3 is 16 amino acids long. Looked up from germline, CDR1 is MNHNS and CDR2 is SASEGT. DNA for the CDR3: TGTGCCAGCAGACAAACCCGGACTAGCGGTGACAATGAGCAGTTCTTC. Translating gives CASRQTRTSGDNEQFF.

Remarks on this clonotype: This may come from a read error, since a much larger clone is one base off. The chain uses TRBV5-1 and TRBJ2-7; 11 bases align to TRBD2. This CDR3 comprises 16 residues. Germline CDR1 reads SGHRS; CDR2 reads YFSETQ. V was pared by 0 bases and J by 3 bases, with 5 bases of the junction left unmatched. CDR3 in amino acids: CASSLVPGLAVYEQYF. The CDR3 coding sequence is TGCGCCAGCAGCTTGGTCCCGGGACTAGCGGTCTACGAGCAGTACTTC.

To note about this clonotype: This may come from a read error, since a much larger clone is one base off. This chain joins TRBV6-2 or TRBV6-3 and TRBJ2-1; D is possibly TRBD2 (6 bases). This CDR3 has 14 amino acids. V was cut by 5 bases and J by 5 bases, with 13 bases left in between. The germline V gene has CDR1 MNHEY and CDR2 SVGEGT. As DNA, the CDR3 is TGTGCCAGCAGTACTCACGTAGCGGACAATGAGCAGTTCTTC. Protein sequence: CASSTHVADNEQFF.

Many counts were recorded for this clonotype. This rearrangement joins TRBV12-3 or TRBV12-4 to TRBJ2-3, with TRBD2 as a possible D gene (5 bases). The CDR3 covers 14 residues. V was clipped by 6 bases and J by 1 base, with 11 bases between them. The CDR3 DNA follows: TGTGCCAGCAGCGAAGGACTGGGCACAGATACGCAGTATTTT. Protein sequence: CASSEGLGTDTQYF.

This clonotype has more than one count but fewer than ten. The CDR3 ends on some other residue instead of the conserved phenylalanine or tryptophan, so this is likely a read error. The chain combines TRBV14 with TRBJ1-4; D might be TRBD1 (6 bases). The CDR3 extends over 15 amino acids. V gave up 4 bases and J gave up 5 bases, with 14 bases separating them. The germline CDR1 and CDR2 sequences are SGHDN and FVKESK. CDR3 in DNA: TGTGCCAGCAGCCTTTTCAGGGGAGTGAATGAAAAACTGTTTTGT. It specifies CASSLFRGVNEKLFC.

The chain uses TRBV19 and TRBJ1-5, with no clear D. V was clipped by 5 bases and J by 0 bases, with 11 bases between them. Germline CDR1 and CDR2: LNHDA and SQIVND (reference sequence). The CDR3 covers 15 residues. This chain's CDR3 is CASSQMQNSNQPQHF. For the CDR3, the DNA is TGTGCCAGTAGTCAAATGCAAAATAGCAATCAGCCCCAGCATTTT. Full variable domain (missing parts from reference TRBV19 and TRBJ1-5): DGGITQSPKYLFRKEGQNVTLSCEQNLNHDAMYWYRQDPGQGLRLIYYSQIVNDFQKGDIAEGYSVSREKKESFPLTVTSAQKNPTAFYLCASSQMQNSNQPQHFGDGTRLSIL.

Ten or more counts support this clonotype. This rearrangement joins TRBV20-1 to TRBJ2-7; 11 positions agree with TRBD2. The germline gives CDR1 DFQATT, CDR2 SNEGSKA (reference sequence). There are 15 residues in the CDR3. The V and J ends lost 6 bases and 4 bases, in that order; junction bases with no gene match: 11. The CDR3 coding sequence is TGCAGTGCCCTGAGTGCGACTAGCGGGAAATACGAGCAGTACTTC. As protein: CSALSATSGKYEQYF.

As concerns this clonotype: Being one base from a much bigger clone, this may be a read error. The chain couples TRBV15 to TRBJ2-7, with no clear D. This CDR3 spans 14 amino acids. Germline values: CDR1 LNHNV, CDR2 YYDKDF (reference sequence). V was clipped by 0 bases and J by 9 bases, with 15 bases between them. CDR3 coding DNA: TGTGCCACCAGCAGAGAAGGGTTATTGGACGGGCAGTACTTC. Translating it yields CATSREGLLDGQYF.

The chain recombines TRBV5-1 with TRBJ2-7, with 7 bases identical to TRBD1. This CDR3 comprises 15 residues. V shed 3 bases, J shed 6 bases, and the junction held 12 bases outside the gene matches. CDR1 and CDR2 (germline): SGHRS, YFSETQ. CDR3 region: CASSSLPGQTSEQYF. The DNA for the CDR3 is TGCGCCAGCAGCTCGTTGCCGGGACAGACCTCCGAGCAGTACTTC.

This clonotype is a singleton in its sample. The genes are TRBV30 and TRBJ2-1; 10 bases are shared with TRBD2. V was pared by 3 bases and J by 9 bases, with 14 bases of the junction left unmatched. The CDR3 is made up of 16 amino acids. Germline V gene lookup returns CDR1 GTSNPN and CDR2 SVGIG (reference sequence). CDR3 amino acids: CAWSRSKREGYAEQFF. The DNA for the CDR3 is TGTGCCTGGAGCCGGTCGAAGCGGGAGGGTTACGCTGAGCAGTTCTTC.

This rearrangement joins TRBV29-1 to TRBJ2-3; TRBD1 matches at 7 bases. This CDR3 comprises 14 residues. V shed 8 bases and J 1 base; nucleotides not matched to a gene: 9. Germline loops: CDR1 SQVTM, CDR2 ANQGSEA. The DNA for the CDR3 is TGCAGCTACGAGGGGGCCCTAGGCACAGATACGCAGTATTTT. Protein sequence: CSYEGALGTDTQYF.

In this sample, this clonotype turned up many times. The chain employs TRBV24-1 and TRBJ2-1; D is tentatively TRBD1 or TRBD2 (5 bases each). Germline V gene data show CDR1 as KGHDR and CDR2 as SFDVKD. The CDR3 totals 13 residues. The V end was cut by 9 bases, the J end by 8 bases, with 16 bases between. The CDR3 protein is CATRLGPQDEQFF. DNA of the CDR3: TGTGCCACCCGTCTGGGACCTCAGGATGAGCAGTTCTTC.

On this clonotype itself: A much larger clone sits a single nucleotide away, making a read error possible. The chain is built from TRBV6-2 or TRBV6-3 and TRBJ2-3; D may be TRBD1 or TRBD2 (6 bases each). This CDR3 comprises 15 residues. Germline assignment: CDR1 MNHEY and CDR2 SVGEGT. This CDR3 is CAGSYIAERGDTQYF. The CDR3 DNA sequence: TGTGCCGGCAGTTACATAGCGGAAAGGGGGGATACGCAGTATTTT.

This clonotype has ten or more counts. The V call is TRBV7-3, the J call TRBJ2-1; 8 bases are a match to TRBD2. The germline V gene has CDR1 SGHTA and CDR2 FQGTGA. This CDR3 comprises 14 residues. V gave up 2 bases and J gave up 9 bases; unmatched junction bases: 6. This CDR3 is CASSLAGGQGEQFF. DNA of the CDR3: TGTGCCAGCAGCTTAGCGGGAGGTCAAGGTGAGCAGTTCTTC.